The clone carrying this TCR beta chain appeared once. Its specificity is unknown. A much more abundant neighbour one base away suggests this may be a read error. The source of the blood RNA was unsorted whole blood, and germline DNA was extracted as well. V lost 4 bases and J lost 0, with 10 bases in between. This CDR3 comprises 16 residues. The germline gives CDR1 LGHNA, CDR2 YNFKEQ. Priming with a constant-region primer yielded TCR beta cDNA from about 500 ng total RNA. Three nested multiplex PCR rounds, a slightly modified ARM-PCR method, built the TCR beta libraries. Both of the initial two PCR rounds ran for around 9 cycles and employed TRBV1-TRBV30 forward primers alongside a C-beta reverse primer. TCRdb fed the multiplex PCR reads into MiXCR, producing one record per CDR3 protein. Of nearly 200,000 distinct CDR3 sequences in the sample, around three fifths are singletons; the top ten hold 6% to 8.5%.

This entry belongs to a study of tumor-infiltrating lymphocytes in primary liver carcinoma. General study findings and limits: Tumor region pairs outstripped tumor-adjacent and tumor-blood pairs in overlap.

The sequenced material came from peripheral blood. The genes are TRBV4-2 and TRBJ2-6, with D unresolved. The receptor was derived from a woman aged 60-75 years with primary liver carcinoma and hepatitis B virus infection. The CDR3 sequence: CASSRAGSSGANVLTF. Written as DNA, the CDR3 is TGTGCCAGCAGCCGTGCTGGTTCCTCTGGGGCCAACGTCCTGACTTTC.